The sample holds many counts of the clone carrying this TCR beta chain. Its target is unknown. RNA transcripts yielded amplified TCR beta CDR3 regions. HTBI primers were employed in first-round RT-PCR, then a second-round multiplex PCR followed. TCRdb fed the multiplex PCR reads into MiXCR, producing one record per CDR3 protein. The sample contains about 550,000 distinct CDR3 sequences, under 40% of which appear only once. This CDR3 contains 14 residues. The germline gives CDR1 SGHDN, CDR2 FVKESK. V dropped 3 bases and J dropped 6 bases, with 14 bases sitting between them. The data derive from a study of Graves' ophthalmopathy and Graves' hyperthyroidism. The study, taken as a whole, reports: Among thyroid clonotypes expanded above 0.001 frequency, most also appeared in blood. Ophthalmopathy progression was predicted by the model at roughly 69% sensitivity and under 75% specificity. Stable hyperthyroidism and ophthalmopathy were told apart by a 13-signature model, which achieved 85% to 90% sensitivity and more than 75% specificity.

The chain links TRBV14 to TRBJ1-2, with D maybe TRBD1 (6 bases). Specimen: peripheral blood or thyroid tissue (not recorded which). This TCR derives from an adult man with Graves' hyperthyroidism. CDR3 in DNA: TGTGCCAGCAGCCATTGGGGGCGCGTAAATGGCTACACCTTC. This encodes CASSHWGRVNGYTF. Full variable domain (rest looked up from reference TRBV14 and TRBJ1-2): EAGVTQFPSHSVIEKGQTVTLRCDPISGHDNLYWYRRVMGKEIKFLLHFVKESKQDESGMPNNRFLAERTGGTYSTLKVQPAELEDSGVYFCASSHWGRVNGYTFGSGTRLTVV.